These T cell receptor beta chains were read from a single sample in a study of T-cell reconstitution after alpha-beta-depleted transplantation in children. TCRdb re-called the PCR reads with MiXCR, one entry per CDR3 protein. Counted here are around 530,000 distinct CDR3 sequences, less than 35% occurring once; the ten biggest clones make up roughly 2.5%. Sequenced here: PBMCs from the stem cell graft donor, sampled from the stem cell graft. These receptors all stem from a human donor who donated a stem cell graft to a child with aplastic anemia. The CDR3 runs from the conserved cysteine through the conserved F or W. A D gene is named only where the DNA matches it firmly. Clone size is not always given. Where it is, it says once, few, many or a class for expanded clones.

CDR3 length: 16; D gene: TRBD1; clone size: once; V gene: TRBV11-2; J gene: TRBJ1-3; CDR3 DNA: TGTGCCAGCAGCTCCACCGGGACAGGGGACGGAAACACCATATATTTT; CDR3 protein: CASSSTGTGDGNTIYF
CDR3 length: 13; D gene: TRBD1; clone size: few; V gene: TRBV5-1; J gene: TRBJ2-7; CDR3 DNA: TGCGCCAGCAGCTCGGACAGGGGGGGTAAGCAGTACTTC; CDR3 protein: CASSSDRGGKQYF
CDR3 length: 16; D gene: TRBD2; clone size: .; V gene: TRBV9; J gene: TRBJ2-2; CDR3 DNA: TGTGCCAGCAGCACAATGACTAGCGGGTCCTCCGGGGAGCTGTTTTTT; CDR3 protein: CASSTMTSGSSGELFF
CDR3 length: 14; D gene: TRBD1; clone size: .; V gene: TRBV29-1; J gene: TRBJ2-7; CDR3 DNA: TGCAGCGTTGGGGGGGACAGGGGGCGATACGAGCAGTACTTC; CDR3 protein: CSVGGDRGRYEQYF
CDR3 length: 14; D gene: .; clone size: .; V gene: TRBV18; J gene: TRBJ2-1; CDR3 DNA: TGTGCCAGCTCGCCCGGGACCCACGCGAATGAGCAGTTCTTC; CDR3 protein: CASSPGTHANEQFF
CDR3 length: 11; D gene: .; clone size: .; V gene: TRBV5-1; J gene: TRBJ2-1; CDR3 DNA: TGCGCCAGCAGCTTTGCCAATGAGCAGTTCTTC; CDR3 protein: CASSFANEQFF
CDR3 length: 14; D gene: TRBD2; clone size: .; V gene: TRBV30; J gene: TRBJ2-1; CDR3 DNA: TGTGCCCGGGTGGCGGGAGAGCACTACAATGAGCAGTTCTTC; CDR3 protein: CARVAGEHYNEQFF
CDR3 length: 15; D gene: .; clone size: .; V gene: TRBV7-2; J gene: TRBJ2-1; CDR3 DNA: TGTGCCAGCAGCTTGGTATTCGGTGGCGTCCCCGAGCAGTTCTTC; CDR3 protein: CASSLVFGGVPEQFF
CDR3 length: 14; D gene: TRBD2; clone size: .; V gene: TRBV30; J gene: TRBJ2-2; CDR3 DNA: TGTGCCTGGAGACTAGCGGGCCGAACCGGGGAGCTGTTTTTT; CDR3 protein: CAWRLAGRTGELFF
CDR3 length: 16; D gene: TRBD2; clone size: .; V gene: TRBV5-1; J gene: TRBJ2-7; CDR3 DNA: TGCGCCAGCAGCCAGGGACTAGCGGGAGGGCAATACGAGCAGTACTTC; CDR3 protein: CASSQGLAGGQYEQYF
CDR3 length: 11; D gene: .; clone size: .; V gene: TRBV29-1; J gene: TRBJ2-3; CDR3 DNA: TGCAGCGCGGGAGAGGATCTCAGGCAGTATTTT; CDR3 protein: CSAGEDLRQYF
CDR3 length: 15; D gene: .; clone size: few; V gene: TRBV20-1; J gene: TRBJ2-1; CDR3 DNA: TGCAGTGCCGAGGAGAGGCCAATTCTGTACAATGAGCAGTTCTTC; CDR3 protein: CSAEERPILYNEQFF
CDR3 length: 16; D gene: .; clone size: .; V gene: TRBV15; J gene: TRBJ2-5; CDR3 DNA: TGTGCCACCAGCAGACCGATAGGACAAGGCCAGGAGACCCAGTACTTC; CDR3 protein: CATSRPIGQGQETQYF
CDR3 length: 15; D gene: .; clone size: .; V gene: TRBV6-4; J gene: TRBJ1-6; CDR3 DNA: TGTGCCAGCAGAGGCGGACGGGTTTATAATTCACCCCTCCACTTT; CDR3 protein: CASRGGRVYNSPLHF
CDR3 length: 16; D gene: TRBD2; clone size: many; V gene: TRBV6-5; J gene: TRBJ2-7; CDR3 DNA: TGTGCCAGCAGTTATCGCGCGGGAGGCACCTCCTACGAGCAGTACTTC; CDR3 protein: CASSYRAGGTSYEQYF
CDR3 length: 14; D gene: .; clone size: .; V gene: TRBV5-6; J gene: TRBJ1-1; CDR3 DNA: TGTGCCAGCAGCCTAGACAGGCGGGCTACTGAAGCTTTCTTT; CDR3 protein: CASSLDRRATEAFF
CDR3 length: 14; D gene: .; clone size: .; V gene: TRBV6-1; J gene: TRBJ1-2; CDR3 DNA: TGTGCCAGCAGGACAGGACCATCTAACTATGGCTACACCTTC; CDR3 protein: CASRTGPSNYGYTF
CDR3 length: 17; D gene: .; clone size: once; V gene: TRBV18; J gene: TRBJ1-3; CDR3 DNA: TGTGCCAGCTCACCACAACTTTTGGACAGCGGGAGCAACACCATATATTTT; CDR3 protein: CASSPQLLDSGSNTIYF
CDR3 length: 13; D gene: .; clone size: .; V gene: TRBV19; J gene: TRBJ1-1; CDR3 DNA: TGTGCCGCCGGGGACGGGGCCAACACTGAAGCTTTCTTT; CDR3 protein: CAAGDGANTEAFF
CDR3 length: 16; D gene: .; clone size: .; V gene: TRBV11-2; J gene: TRBJ1-6; CDR3 DNA: TGTGCCAGCAGCTTAACAGGGAGCTCCTATAATTCACCCCTCCACTTT; CDR3 protein: CASSLTGSSYNSPLHF
CDR3 length: 16; D gene: .; clone size: .; V gene: TRBV5-8; J gene: TRBJ2-3; CDR3 DNA: TGTGCCAGCAGCTTGGCCGGGCGGCAAGGCACAGATACGCAGTATTTT; CDR3 protein: CASSLAGRQGTDTQYF
CDR3 length: 12; D gene: .; clone size: .; V gene: TRBV5-1; J gene: TRBJ2-7; CDR3 DNA: TGCGCCAGCAGCTTACCTAGCCCCGAGCAGTACTTC; CDR3 protein: CASSLPSPEQYF
CDR3 length: 11; D gene: .; clone size: .; V gene: TRBV30; J gene: TRBJ2-4; CDR3 DNA: TGTGCCTGGACCTTAGGGAATAAGGGGTACTTC; CDR3 protein: CAWTLGNKGYF
CDR3 length: 14; D gene: TRBD1; clone size: few; V gene: TRBV6-5; J gene: TRBJ1-1; CDR3 DNA: TGTGCCAGCAGTTTTGGACAGGGTCGAACTGAAGCTTTCTTT; CDR3 protein: CASSFGQGRTEAFF
CDR3 length: 15; D gene: .; clone size: .; V gene: TRBV7-9; J gene: TRBJ1-2; CDR3 DNA: TGTGCCAGCAGCTTAGGAAAGGAACAGAACTATGGCTACACCTTC; CDR3 protein: CASSLGKEQNYGYTF
CDR3 length: 16; D gene: TRBD2; clone size: few; V gene: TRBV19; J gene: TRBJ2-1; CDR3 DNA: TGTGCCAGTAGTATGACTAGCGGGTACGTTTACAATGAGCAGTTCTTC; CDR3 protein: CASSMTSGYVYNEQFF
CDR3 length: 17; D gene: .; clone size: few; V gene: TRBV7-2; J gene: TRBJ1-6; CDR3 DNA: TGTGCCAGCAGCCCGTTCTCCGGCGGGGCCGATAATTCACCCCTCCACTTT; CDR3 protein: CASSPFSGGADNSPLHF
CDR3 length: 12; D gene: .; clone size: .; V gene: TRBV5-1; J gene: TRBJ1-1; CDR3 DNA: TGCGCCAGCAGCCTTGACGGCACTGAAGCTTTCTTT; CDR3 protein: CASSLDGTEAFF
CDR3 length: 12; D gene: .; clone size: .; V gene: TRBV12-3/TRBV12-4; J gene: TRBJ1-1; CDR3 DNA: TGTGCCAGCAGTTTACCAGGGACTGAAGCTTTCTTT; CDR3 protein: CASSLPGTEAFF
CDR3 length: 15; D gene: TRBD1; clone size: .; V gene: TRBV28; J gene: TRBJ2-1; CDR3 DNA: TGTGCCAGCAGCACCTGGGACAGGGTCACAAATGAGCAGTTCTTC; CDR3 protein: CASSTWDRVTNEQFF
CDR3 length: 13; D gene: .; clone size: .; V gene: TRBV12-3/TRBV12-4; J gene: TRBJ2-5; CDR3 DNA: TGTGCCAGCAGTTTTGGGGGCCCGGAGACCCAGTACTTC; CDR3 protein: CASSFGGPETQYF
CDR3 length: 11; D gene: .; clone size: .; V gene: TRBV12-3/TRBV12-4; J gene: TRBJ2-4; CDR3 DNA: TGTGCCAGCCGCGGATTGGGAGTTCAGTACTTC; CDR3 protein: CASRGLGVQYF
CDR3 length: 15; D gene: .; clone size: few; V gene: TRBV28; J gene: TRBJ2-3; CDR3 DNA: TGTGCCAGCAGTTTCTTTGAGAGAGGCACAGATACGCAGTATTTT; CDR3 protein: CASSFFERGTDTQYF
CDR3 length: 18; D gene: TRBD2; clone size: few; V gene: TRBV18; J gene: TRBJ2-1; CDR3 DNA: TGTGCCAGCTCACCGGGGCTAGCGGGAGGTGGTGATAGCAATGAGCAGTTCTTC; CDR3 protein: CASSPGLAGGGDSNEQFF
CDR3 length: 17; D gene: .; clone size: few; V gene: TRBV12-3/TRBV12-4; J gene: TRBJ2-3; CDR3 DNA: TGTGCCAGCAGTTTAGAAGACCAAGGGCCAAGCACAGATACGCAGTATTTT; CDR3 protein: CASSLEDQGPSTDTQYF
CDR3 length: 14; D gene: TRBD1; clone size: few; V gene: TRBV12-3/TRBV12-4; J gene: TRBJ2-1; CDR3 DNA: TGTGCCAGCAGTTTAAGGGGGCGGACAAATGAGCAGTTCTTC; CDR3 protein: CASSLRGRTNEQFF
CDR3 length: 18; D gene: TRBD2; clone size: few; V gene: TRBV4-2; J gene: TRBJ2-5; CDR3 DNA: TGTGCCAGCAGCCAAGTCGGTACAGGGACTAGCGGTTCAGAGACCCAGTACTTC; CDR3 protein: CASSQVGTGTSGSETQYF
CDR3 length: 15; D gene: TRBD1; clone size: .; V gene: TRBV3-1; J gene: TRBJ1-1; CDR3 DNA: TGTGCCAGCAGCCCCGAACAGGGGATAGACACTGAAGCTTTCTTT; CDR3 protein: CASSPEQGIDTEAFF
CDR3 length: 14; D gene: .; clone size: few; V gene: TRBV5-8; J gene: TRBJ1-1; CDR3 DNA: TGTGCCAGCAGCTCCTCGACAGGAGGGACTGAAGCTTTCTTT; CDR3 protein: CASSSSTGGTEAFF
CDR3 length: 17; D gene: TRBD2; clone size: few; V gene: TRBV28; J gene: TRBJ2-7; CDR3 DNA: TGTGCCAGCAGTGGGGGACTAGCGGGAGGGATGTACTACGAGCAGTACTTC; CDR3 protein: CASSGGLAGGMYYEQYF
CDR3 length: 14; D gene: .; clone size: .; V gene: TRBV10-3; J gene: TRBJ2-7; CDR3 DNA: TGTGCCATCAGTGAGGTCGAGTTTACCTACGAGCAGTACTTC; CDR3 protein: CAISEVEFTYEQYF
CDR3 length: 17; D gene: TRBD1; clone size: few; V gene: TRBV4-3; J gene: TRBJ2-2; CDR3 DNA: TGCGCCAGCAGCCAAGCTCACAGGGGGCCGAACACCGGGGAGCTGTTTTTT; CDR3 protein: CASSQAHRGPNTGELFF
CDR3 length: 15; D gene: TRBD2; clone size: few; V gene: TRBV12-3/TRBV12-4; J gene: TRBJ2-1; CDR3 DNA: TGTGCCAGCAGTTTTGTTAGCGGGAGTCTCAATGAGCAGTTCTTC; CDR3 protein: CASSFVSGSLNEQFF
CDR3 length: 17; D gene: TRBD2; clone size: .; V gene: TRBV9; J gene: TRBJ2-1; CDR3 DNA: TGTGCCAGCAGCGTGGGACTAGCGGGAGGACTAAACAATGAGCAGTTCTTC; CDR3 protein: CASSVGLAGGLNNEQFF
CDR3 length: 15; D gene: TRBD2; clone size: .; V gene: TRBV5-4; J gene: TRBJ2-1; CDR3 DNA: TGTGCCAGCAGCTTGAGCGGGAGGGCCAGGTATGAGCAGTTCTTC; CDR3 protein: CASSLSGRARYEQFF
CDR3 length: 15; D gene: .; clone size: many; V gene: TRBV18; J gene: TRBJ1-3; CDR3 DNA: TGTGCCAGCTCACCGCCGTCCAACTCTGGAAACACCATATATTTT; CDR3 protein: CASSPPSNSGNTIYF
CDR3 length: 11; D gene: .; clone size: few; V gene: TRBV7-2; J gene: TRBJ1-1; CDR3 DNA: TGTGCCAGCAGCGACCGCCTGCGGGCTTTCTTT; CDR3 protein: CASSDRLRAFF
CDR3 length: 17; D gene: .; clone size: .; V gene: TRBV6-5; J gene: TRBJ2-6; CDR3 DNA: TGTGCCAGCAGTTACGGAGACCCGAGCTCTGGGGCCAACGTCCTGACTTTC; CDR3 protein: CASSYGDPSSGANVLTF
CDR3 length: 17; D gene: TRBD2; clone size: .; V gene: TRBV14; J gene: TRBJ2-5; CDR3 DNA: TGTGCCAGCAGCCAAGGTTTTCTAGCGGGAGGTCGAGAGACCCAGTACTTC; CDR3 protein: CASSQGFLAGGRETQYF
CDR3 length: 14; D gene: .; clone size: .; V gene: TRBV7-9; J gene: TRBJ2-5; CDR3 DNA: TGTGCCAGCAGCCGCTCCGGCGCGGCGGAGACCCAGTACTTC; CDR3 protein: CASSRSGAAETQYF
CDR3 length: 15; D gene: .; clone size: .; V gene: TRBV6-5; J gene: TRBJ2-3; CDR3 DNA: TGTGCCAGCAGTTACTCCGGCGGGACCACAGATACGCAGTATTTT; CDR3 protein: CASSYSGGTTDTQYF
CDR3 length: 16; D gene: .; clone size: few; V gene: TRBV7-2; J gene: TRBJ2-3; CDR3 DNA: TGTGCCAGCAGCTTTTCCTTCGAGGGAGCGACAGATACGCAGTATTTT; CDR3 protein: CASSFSFEGATDTQYF
CDR3 length: 15; D gene: TRBD1; clone size: few; V gene: TRBV7-9; J gene: TRBJ2-2; CDR3 DNA: TGTGCCAGCAGCTCGGGACAGGGAAAGGCCGGGGAGCTGTTTTTT; CDR3 protein: CASSSGQGKAGELFF
CDR3 length: 15; D gene: .; clone size: .; V gene: TRBV18; J gene: TRBJ2-7; CDR3 DNA: TGTGCCAGCTCCATAGGAGAGGGTTTCGGCTACGAGCAGTACTTC; CDR3 protein: CASSIGEGFGYEQYF
CDR3 length: 15; D gene: TRBD1; clone size: few; V gene: TRBV28; J gene: TRBJ2-3; CDR3 DNA: TGTGCCAGCAGTACGGGACAGGGGGCGACAGATACGCAGTATTTT; CDR3 protein: CASSTGQGATDTQYF